This T cell receptor beta chain derives from a study of metastatic and nonmetastatic thyroid tumors. Study-wide context: For malignant and benign thyroid patients, tumor or nodule tissue and blood were the sources whose repertoires were compared. Study-wide results and limits: Malignant thyroid tumors reportedly had TCR beta diversity that was significantly higher than in benign nodules, in blood and tumor.

V was clipped by 5 bases and J by 4 bases, with 9 bases between them. The CDR3 is made up of 13 amino acids. CDR1 and CDR2 from the germline V gene are SGHTA and FQGNSA. Not a single patient had been given any form of treatment at any point before undergoing thyroid surgery. Source study methods: A classifier of distant metastasis in papillary thyroid cancer was built from CDR3 differences (across clinicopathological groups). TCRdb redid the clone calls on the PCR reads using MiXCR. These V and J calls originate from TCRdb's pipeline instead of the authors' own analysis. The data hold approximately 35,000 clones, with about 15% observed a single time. Concerning this clone: Its antigen is unknown.

V usage is TRBV7-2 and J usage is TRBJ1-3; no clear D gene. This receptor was obtained from a male donor with papillary thyroid cancer or a benign thyroid nodule (not recorded which). Some clones in this sample may be carry-over from other donors' samples. Sequencing was done on a sample of blood. CDR3 coding DNA: TGTGCCAGCAGCCTGACAAGGGGAAACACCATATATTTT. This codes for CASSLTRGNTIYF.